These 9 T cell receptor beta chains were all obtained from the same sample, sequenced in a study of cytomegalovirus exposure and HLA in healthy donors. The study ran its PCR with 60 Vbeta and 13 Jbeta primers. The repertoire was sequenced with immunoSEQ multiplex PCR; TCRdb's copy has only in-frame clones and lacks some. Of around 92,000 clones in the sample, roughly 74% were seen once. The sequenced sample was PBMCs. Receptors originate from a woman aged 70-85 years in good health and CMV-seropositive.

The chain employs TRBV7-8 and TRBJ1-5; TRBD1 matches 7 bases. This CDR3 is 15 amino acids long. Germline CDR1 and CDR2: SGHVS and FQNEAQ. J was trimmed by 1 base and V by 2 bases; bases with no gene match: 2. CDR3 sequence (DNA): TGTGCCAGCAGCTTACGCAGGGGGAGCAATCAGCCCCAGCATTTT. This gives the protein CASSLRRGSNQPQHF. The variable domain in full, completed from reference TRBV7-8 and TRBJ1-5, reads GAGVSQSPRYKVAKRGQDVALRCDPISGHVSLFWYQQALGQGPEFLTYFQNEAQLDKSGLPSDRFFAERPEGSVSTLKIQRTQQEDSAVYLCASSLRRGSNQPQHFGDGTRLSIL.

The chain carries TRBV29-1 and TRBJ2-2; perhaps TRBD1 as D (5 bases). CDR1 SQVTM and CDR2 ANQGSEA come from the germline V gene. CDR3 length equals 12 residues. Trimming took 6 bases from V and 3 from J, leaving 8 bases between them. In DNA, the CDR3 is TGCAGCGTATTAGGGGACACCGGGGAGCTGTTTTTT. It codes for CSVLGDTGELFF.

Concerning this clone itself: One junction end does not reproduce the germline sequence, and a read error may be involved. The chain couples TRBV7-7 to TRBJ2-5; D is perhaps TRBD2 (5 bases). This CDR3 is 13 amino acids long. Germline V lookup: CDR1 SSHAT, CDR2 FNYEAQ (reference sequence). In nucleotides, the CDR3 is TGTGCTAGCAGCTTTGGCGGGCCGGAGACCCAGTACTTC. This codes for CASSFGGPETQYF.

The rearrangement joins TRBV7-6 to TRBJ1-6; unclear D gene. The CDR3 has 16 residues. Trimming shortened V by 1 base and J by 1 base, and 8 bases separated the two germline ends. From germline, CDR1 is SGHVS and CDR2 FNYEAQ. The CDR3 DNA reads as TGTGCCAGCAGCTTAGGAGGGTTATCCTATAATTCACCCCTCCACTTT. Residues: CASSLGGLSYNSPLHF.

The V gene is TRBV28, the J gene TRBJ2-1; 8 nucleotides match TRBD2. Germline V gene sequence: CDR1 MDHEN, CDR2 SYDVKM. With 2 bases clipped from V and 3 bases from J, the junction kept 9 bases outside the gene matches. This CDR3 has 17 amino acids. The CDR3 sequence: CASSLPVAGSLYNEQFF. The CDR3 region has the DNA TGTGCCAGCAGTTTACCAGTAGCGGGGAGCCTCTACAATGAGCAGTTCTTC.

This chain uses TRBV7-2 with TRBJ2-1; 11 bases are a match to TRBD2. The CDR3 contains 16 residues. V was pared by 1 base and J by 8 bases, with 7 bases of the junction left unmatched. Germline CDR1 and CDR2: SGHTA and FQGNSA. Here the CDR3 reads CASSLGDSGGADEQFF. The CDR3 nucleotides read TGTGCCAGCAGCTTAGGTGATAGCGGGGGGGCCGATGAGCAGTTCTTC.

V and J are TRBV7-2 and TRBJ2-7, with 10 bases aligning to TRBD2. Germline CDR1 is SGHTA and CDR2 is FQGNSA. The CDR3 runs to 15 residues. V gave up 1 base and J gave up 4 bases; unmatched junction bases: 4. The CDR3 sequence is CASSLGGLAAYEQYF. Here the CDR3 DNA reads TGTGCCAGCAGCTTAGGAGGACTAGCGGCGTACGAGCAGTACTTC.

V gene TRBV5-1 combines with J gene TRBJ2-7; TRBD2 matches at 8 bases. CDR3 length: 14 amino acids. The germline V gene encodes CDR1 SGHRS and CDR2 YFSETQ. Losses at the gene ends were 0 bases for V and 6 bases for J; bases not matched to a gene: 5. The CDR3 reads CASSLGERELEQYF. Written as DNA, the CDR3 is TGCGCCAGCAGCTTGGGCGAGCGGGAGCTCGAGCAGTACTTC.

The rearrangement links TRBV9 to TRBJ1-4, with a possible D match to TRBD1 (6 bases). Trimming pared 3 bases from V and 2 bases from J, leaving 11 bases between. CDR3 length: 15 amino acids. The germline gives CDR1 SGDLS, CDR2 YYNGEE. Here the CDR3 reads CASSAAGDTNEKLFF. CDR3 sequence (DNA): TGTGCCAGCAGCGCCGCAGGGGACACTAATGAAAAACTGTTTTTT.